Shown below are 3 T cell receptor beta chains from a single sample sequenced in a study of blood T cell repertoires in COVID-19. Produced via immunoSEQ multiplex PCR; TCRdb's table is partial and in-frame only. Among 240,000 or so clones listed, 70% to 85% were seen once. Sequencing was performed on peripheral blood. Receptors were obtained from a woman aged 80 or over with acute or convalescent COVID-19.

J is TRBJ2-2 and V is TRBV4-2; 8 bases are a match to TRBD1. V gave up 2 bases and J gave up 4 bases; unmatched junction bases: 12. CDR3 length equals 18 residues. Germline V gives CDR1 LGHNA, CDR2 YNFKEQ. For the CDR3, the DNA is TGTGCCAGCAGCCAAAACACCGGACAGGGCGCGGGCACCGGGGAGCTGTTTTTT. This sequence encodes CASSQNTGQGAGTGELFF.

The chain couples TRBV6-5 to TRBJ2-5; D is uncertain. The CDR3 totals 12 residues. Deletions cut 8 bases from V and 2 bases from J, with 9 bases between. CDR1 MNHEY and CDR2 SVGAGI come from the germline V gene. The CDR3 loop reads CASARKQETQYF. In DNA, the CDR3 is TGTGCCAGCGCCAGGAAACAAGAGACCCAGTACTTC.

The J gene is TRBJ2-3, the V gene TRBV30; TRBD1 matches 11 bases. The CDR3 is made up of 13 amino acids. Germline loops: CDR1 GTSNPN, CDR2 SVGIG (reference sequence). V shed 2 bases and J 6 bases; nucleotides not matched to a gene: 1. CDR3 nucleotides: TGTGCCTGGAGTCGGACAGGGGGCGATACGCAGTATTTT. This gives the protein CAWSRTGGDTQYF.